This T cell receptor beta chain emerged from a study of response to subunit inactivated influenza vaccine. Study results and caveats: Authors suggested each seasonal flu vaccination may recruit only limited numbers of new T cells.

This CDR3 is 15 amino acids long. V was cut by 1 base and J by 6 bases, with 16 bases left in between. Germline CDR1 GTSNPN, CDR2 SVGIG (reference sequence). TCRdb used MiXCR to reprocess the RT-PCR reads, holding one entry per CDR3 protein. The table includes 450,000 to 600,000 distinct CDR3 sequences, approximately 7.7% detected once. This clonotype turned up a few times. Its antigen is unidentified. This material consisted of PBMCs from blood, taken about 23 months after vaccination. This TCR derives from a man in his fifties or sixties who received an inactivated influenza vaccine. V usage is TRBV30 and J usage is TRBJ1-5; the D gene is possibly TRBD1 (5 bases). The CDR3 nucleotides read TGTGCCTGGAGTGGGCGGGGGATAATGTCTCAGCCCCAGCATTTT. Its translation is CAWSGRGIMSQPQHF.